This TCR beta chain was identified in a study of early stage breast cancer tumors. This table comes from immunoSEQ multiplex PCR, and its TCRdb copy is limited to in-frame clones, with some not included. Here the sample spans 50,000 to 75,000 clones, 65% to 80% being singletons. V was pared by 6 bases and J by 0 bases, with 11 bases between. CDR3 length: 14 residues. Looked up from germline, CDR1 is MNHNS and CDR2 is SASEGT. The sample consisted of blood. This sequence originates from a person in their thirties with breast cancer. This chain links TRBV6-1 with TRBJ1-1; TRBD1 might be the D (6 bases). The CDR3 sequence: CASSRDKLNTEAFF. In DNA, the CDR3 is TGTGCCAGCAGCCGGGACAAATTGAACACTGAAGCTTTCTTT.